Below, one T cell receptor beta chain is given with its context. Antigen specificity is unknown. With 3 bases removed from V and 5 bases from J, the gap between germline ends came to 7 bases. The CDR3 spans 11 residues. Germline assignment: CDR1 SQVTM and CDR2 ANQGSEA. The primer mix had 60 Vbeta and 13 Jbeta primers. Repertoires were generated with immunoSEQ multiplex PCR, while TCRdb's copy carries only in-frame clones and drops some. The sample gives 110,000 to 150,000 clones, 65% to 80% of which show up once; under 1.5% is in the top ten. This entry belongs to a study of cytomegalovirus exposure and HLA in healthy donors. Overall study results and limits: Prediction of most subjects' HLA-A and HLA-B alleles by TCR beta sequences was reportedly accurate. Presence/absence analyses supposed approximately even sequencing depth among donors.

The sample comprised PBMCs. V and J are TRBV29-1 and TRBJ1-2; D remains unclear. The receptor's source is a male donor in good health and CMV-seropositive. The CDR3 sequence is CSVDRSYGYTF. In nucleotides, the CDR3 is TGCAGCGTTGACCGGTCTTATGGCTACACCTTC.